This is a list of T cell receptor beta chains from one sample in a study of regulatory T cells in long-lasting Graves disease. TCRdb redid the calling of the multiplex PCR reads with MiXCR, one entry per CDR3 protein. The sample includes about 290,000 distinct CDR3 sequences, around 23% seen only once; the top ten take around three fifths. Specimen: peripheral blood mononuclear cells (PBMCs), collected when the disease was refractory, from a patient treated with antithyroid drugs. The receptors derive from a female donor with Graves disease. CDR3s include the opening cysteine and the closing phenylalanine or tryptophan. A D gene is named only where the DNA matches it firmly. Clone size, where shown, is once, few, many, or a class for clones that have expanded.

length: 13
V: TRBV10-3
J: TRBJ1-1
D: NA
size: NA
CDR3: CAISPSVNTEAFF
DNA: TGTGCCATCAGCCCCTCCGTGAACACTGAAGCTTTCTTT

length: 16
V: TRBV6-1
J: TRBJ1-2
D: TRBD1
size: many
CDR3: CASTKGAGGTYYGYTF
DNA: TGTGCCAGCACCAAAGGGGCAGGGGGAACCTACTATGGCTACACCTTC

length: 15
V: TRBV7-2
J: TRBJ2-2
D: NA
size: few
CDR3: CASSPPARSTGELFF
DNA: TGTGCCAGCAGCCCCCCGGCCAGATCCACCGGGGAGCTGTTTTTT

length: 15
V: TRBV7-2
J: TRBJ2-1
D: TRBD2
size: NA
CDR3: CASSSIAGWGNEQFF
DNA: TGTGCCAGCAGCTCCATAGCGGGATGGGGCAATGAGCAGTTCTTC

length: 14
V: TRBV10-3
J: TRBJ2-7
D: NA
size: NA
CDR3: CAISDPPQHYEQYF
DNA: TGTGCCATCAGTGACCCCCCGCAGCACTACGAGCAGTACTTC

length: 14
V: TRBV27
J: TRBJ2-7
D: NA
size: many
CDR3: CASSPRRGTYEQYF
DNA: TGTGCCAGCAGCCCTCGACGGGGTACCTACGAGCAGTACTTC

length: 12
V: TRBV10-3
J: TRBJ2-7
D: NA
size: many
CDR3: CAISHERYEQYF
DNA: TGTGCCATCAGTCACGAGCGCTACGAGCAGTACTTC

length: 16
V: TRBV7-8
J: TRBJ1-5
D: NA
size: many
CDR3: CASSLTSAGVNQPQHF
DNA: TGTGCCAGCAGTCTAACAAGTGCAGGTGTCAATCAGCCCCAGCATTTT

length: 14
V: TRBV7-2
J: TRBJ2-7
D: NA
size: many
CDR3: CASSLGLDSYEQYF
DNA: TGTGCCAGCAGCTTAGGGCTCGACTCCTACGAGCAGTACTTC

length: 13
V: TRBV11-2
J: TRBJ2-2
D: NA
size: many
CDR3: CASILSGAGELFF
DNA: TGTGCCAGCATCCTGTCGGGTGCCGGGGAGCTGTTTTTT

length: 15
V: TRBV7-9
J: TRBJ2-2
D: NA
size: NA
CDR3: CASSLVTPNTGELFF
DNA: TGTGCCAGCAGCTTAGTCACTCCGAACACCGGGGAGCTGTTTTTT

length: 15
V: TRBV28
J: TRBJ1-5
D: NA
size: many
CDR3: CASSSQGSSNQPQHF
DNA: TGTGCCAGCAGTTCCCAGGGGAGTAGCAATCAGCCCCAGCATTTT

length: 14
V: TRBV6-1
J: TRBJ2-5
D: TRBD2
size: many
CDR3: CASSGGRAGETQYF
DNA: TGTGCCAGCTCCGGCGGGAGAGCCGGAGAGACCCAGTACTTC

length: 15
V: TRBV6-5
J: TRBJ2-7
D: NA
size: many
CDR3: CASSYLDSASYEQYF
DNA: TGTGCCAGCAGTTACTTGGACAGCGCCTCCTACGAGCAGTACTTC

length: 14
V: TRBV18
J: TRBJ1-1
D: NA
size: few
CDR3: CASSPIKGKTEAFF
DNA: TGTGCCAGCTCACCAATCAAGGGAAAAACTGAAGCTTTCTTT

length: 15
V: TRBV30
J: TRBJ1-3
D: NA
size: NA
CDR3: CAWSATGLSGNTIYF
DNA: TGTGCCTGGAGTGCAACAGGGCTCTCTGGAAACACCATATATTTT

length: 14
V: TRBV28
J: TRBJ1-5
D: TRBD1
size: many
CDR3: CASRRTGINQPQHF
DNA: TGTGCCAGCAGACGGACAGGGATCAATCAGCCCCAGCATTTT

length: 15
V: TRBV27
J: TRBJ2-3
D: TRBD1
size: NA
CDR3: CASSVQGQSTDTQYF
DNA: TGTGCCAGCAGTGTGCAGGGACAGAGCACAGATACGCAGTATTTT